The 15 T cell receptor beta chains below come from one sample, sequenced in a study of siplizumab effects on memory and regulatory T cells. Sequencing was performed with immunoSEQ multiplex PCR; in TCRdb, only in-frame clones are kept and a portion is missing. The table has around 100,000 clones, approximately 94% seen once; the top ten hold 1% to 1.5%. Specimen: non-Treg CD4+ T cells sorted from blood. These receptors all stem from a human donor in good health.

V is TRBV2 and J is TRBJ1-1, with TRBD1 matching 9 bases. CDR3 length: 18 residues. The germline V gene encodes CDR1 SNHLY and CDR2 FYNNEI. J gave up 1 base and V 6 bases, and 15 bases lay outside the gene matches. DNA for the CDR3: TGTGCCAGCAGCGAACCGAGCCCCGGACAGGGGTCGAACACTGAAGCTTTCTTT. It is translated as CASSEPSPGQGSNTEAFF.

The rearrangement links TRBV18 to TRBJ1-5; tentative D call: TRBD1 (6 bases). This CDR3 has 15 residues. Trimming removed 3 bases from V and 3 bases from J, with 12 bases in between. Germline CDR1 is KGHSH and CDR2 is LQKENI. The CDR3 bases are TGTGCCAGCTCACCTCAGGGGAACTACAATCAGCCCCAGCATTTT. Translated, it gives CASSPQGNYNQPQHF.

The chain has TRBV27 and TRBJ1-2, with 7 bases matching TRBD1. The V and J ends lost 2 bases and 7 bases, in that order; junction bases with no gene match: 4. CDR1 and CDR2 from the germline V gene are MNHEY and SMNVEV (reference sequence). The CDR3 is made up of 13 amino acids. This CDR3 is CASSLEGAGGYTF. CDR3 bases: TGTGCCAGCAGTTTAGAGGGGGCGGGTGGCTACACCTTC.

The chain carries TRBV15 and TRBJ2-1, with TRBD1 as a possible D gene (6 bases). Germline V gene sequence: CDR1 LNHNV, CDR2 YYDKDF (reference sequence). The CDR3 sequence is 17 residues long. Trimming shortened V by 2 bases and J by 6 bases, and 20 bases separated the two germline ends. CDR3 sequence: CATSRKRQAQVGNEQFF. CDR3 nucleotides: TGTGCCACCAGCAGAAAAAGACAGGCCCAGGTTGGCAATGAGCAGTTCTTC. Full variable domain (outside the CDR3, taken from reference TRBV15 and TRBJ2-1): DAMVIQNPRYQVTQFGKPVTLSCSQTLNHNVMYWYQQKSSQAPKLLFHYYDKDFNNEADTPDNFQSRRPNTSFCFLDIRSPGLGDTAMYLCATSRKRQAQVGNEQFFGPGTRLTVL.

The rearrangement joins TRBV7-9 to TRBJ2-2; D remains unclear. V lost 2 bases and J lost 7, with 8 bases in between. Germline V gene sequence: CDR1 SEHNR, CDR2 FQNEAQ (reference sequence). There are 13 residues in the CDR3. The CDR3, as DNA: TGTGCCAGCAGCTTAACGTCCGTCGGGGAGCTGTTTTTT. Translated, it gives CASSLTSVGELFF.

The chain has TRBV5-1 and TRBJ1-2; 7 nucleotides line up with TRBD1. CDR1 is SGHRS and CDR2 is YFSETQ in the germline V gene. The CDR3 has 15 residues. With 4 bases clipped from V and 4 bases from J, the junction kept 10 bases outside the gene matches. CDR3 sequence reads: CASSPGQTGPYGYTF. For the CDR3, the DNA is TGCGCCAGCAGCCCCGGACAGACAGGGCCCTATGGCTACACCTTC.

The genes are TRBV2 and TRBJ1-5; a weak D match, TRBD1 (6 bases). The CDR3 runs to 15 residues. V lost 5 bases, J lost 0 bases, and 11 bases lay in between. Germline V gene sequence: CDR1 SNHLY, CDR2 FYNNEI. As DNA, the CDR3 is TGTGCCAGCAGTTTTACAGGGTATAGCAATCAGCCCCAGCATTTT. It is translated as CASSFTGYSNQPQHF. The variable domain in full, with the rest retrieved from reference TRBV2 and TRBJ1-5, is EPEVTQTPSHQVTQMGQEVILRCVPISNHLYFYWYRQILGQKVEFLVSFYNNEISEKSEIFDDQFSVERPDGSNFTLKIRSTKLEDSAMYFCASSFTGYSNQPQHFGDGTRLSIL.

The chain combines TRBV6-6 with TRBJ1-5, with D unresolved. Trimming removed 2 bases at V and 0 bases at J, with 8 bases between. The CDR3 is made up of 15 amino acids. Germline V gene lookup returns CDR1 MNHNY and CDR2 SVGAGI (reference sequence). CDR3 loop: CASSYDQFSNQPQHF. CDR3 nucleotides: TGTGCCAGCAGTTACGATCAATTTAGCAATCAGCCCCAGCATTTT.

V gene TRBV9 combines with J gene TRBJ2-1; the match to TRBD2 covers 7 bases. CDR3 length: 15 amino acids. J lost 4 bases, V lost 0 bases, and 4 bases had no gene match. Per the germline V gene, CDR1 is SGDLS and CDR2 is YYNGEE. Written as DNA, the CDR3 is TGTGCCAGCAGCGTAGATCTAGCGGCTTACAATGAGCAGTTCTTC. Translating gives CASSVDLAAYNEQFF.

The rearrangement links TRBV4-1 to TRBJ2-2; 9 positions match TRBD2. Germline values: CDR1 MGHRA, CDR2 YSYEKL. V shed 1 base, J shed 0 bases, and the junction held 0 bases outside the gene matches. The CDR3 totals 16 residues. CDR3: CASSQGTSANTGELFF. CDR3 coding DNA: TGCGCCAGCAGCCAAGGGACTAGCGCGAACACCGGGGAGCTGTTTTTT.

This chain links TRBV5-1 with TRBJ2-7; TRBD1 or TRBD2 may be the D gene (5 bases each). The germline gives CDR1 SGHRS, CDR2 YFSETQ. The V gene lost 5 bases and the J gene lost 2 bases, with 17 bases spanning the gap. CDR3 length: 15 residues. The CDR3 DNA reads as TGCGCCAGCAGTCCTATCCCGAGGGGAGCCTACGAGCAGTACTTC. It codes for CASSPIPRGAYEQYF.

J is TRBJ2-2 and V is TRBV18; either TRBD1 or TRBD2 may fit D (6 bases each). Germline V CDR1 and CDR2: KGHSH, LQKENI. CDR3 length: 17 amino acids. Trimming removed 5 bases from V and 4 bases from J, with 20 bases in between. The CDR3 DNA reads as TGTGCCAGCTCAGGATTAACTTTACAGGGAGGCACCGGGGAGCTGTTTTTT. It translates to CASSGLTLQGGTGELFF.

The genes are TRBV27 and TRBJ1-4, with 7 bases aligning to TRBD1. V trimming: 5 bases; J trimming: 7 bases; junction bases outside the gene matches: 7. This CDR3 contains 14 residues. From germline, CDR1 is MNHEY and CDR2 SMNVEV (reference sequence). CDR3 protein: CASSPQGGGEKLFF. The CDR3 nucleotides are TGTGCCAGCAGTCCCCAGGGGGGAGGTGAAAAACTGTTTTTT.

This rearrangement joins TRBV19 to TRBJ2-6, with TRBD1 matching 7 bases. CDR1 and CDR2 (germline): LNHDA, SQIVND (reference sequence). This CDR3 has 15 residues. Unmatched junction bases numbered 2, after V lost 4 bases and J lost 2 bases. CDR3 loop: CASSKTGTGANVLTF. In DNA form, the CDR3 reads TGTGCCAGTAGTAAGACAGGGACTGGGGCCAACGTCCTGACTTTC.

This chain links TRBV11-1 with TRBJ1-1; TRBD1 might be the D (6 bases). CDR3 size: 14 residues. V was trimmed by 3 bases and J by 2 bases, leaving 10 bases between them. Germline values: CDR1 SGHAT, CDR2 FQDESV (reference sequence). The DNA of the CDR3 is TGTGCCAGCAGCTTCCAACAGGGAAACACTGAAGCTTTCTTT. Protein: CASSFQQGNTEAFF.